Listed below are T cell receptor beta chains from one sample, sequenced in a study of blood T cell repertoires in COVID-19. Using immunoSEQ multiplex PCR, the repertoire was profiled, and TCRdb retains in-frame clones only, with some absent. In the table there are some 390,000 clones, around 87% of which are singletons. Input material: peripheral blood. These receptors originate from a woman between 55 and 75 years old with COVID-19, enrolled during active disease. The CDR3 runs from the conserved cysteine through the conserved F or W. D genes are given only for firm matches. Not all rows give a size; the values are once, few, many and, for expanded clones, a class.

V gene,clone size,J gene,D gene,CDR3 protein,CDR3 DNA
TRBV28,.,TRBJ2-5,.,CASSGQGRPSETQYF,TGTGCCAGCAGTGGGCAGGGGCGTCCCTCGGAGACCCAGTACTTC
TRBV5-1,few,TRBJ1-4,TRBD1,CASSVQGVGEKLFF,TGCGCCAGCAGCGTACAGGGGGTTGGTGAAAAACTGTTTTTT
TRBV7-8,.,TRBJ2-1,.,CASSLQVPSSYNEQFF,TGTGCCAGCAGCCTCCAGGTACCGAGCTCCTACAATGAGCAGTTCTTC
TRBV5-6,once,TRBJ2-7,.,CASSANRESYEQYF,TGTGCCAGCAGCGCCAACAGGGAATCCTACGAGCAGTACTTC
TRBV28,.,TRBJ2-3,.,CASSFIQGSFTDTQYF,TGTGCCAGCAGTTTTATACAGGGATCGTTTACAGATACGCAGTATTTT
TRBV5-4,many,TRBJ1-1,TRBD1,CASSLGDSLYTEAFF,TGTGCCAGCAGCTTGGGGGACAGCCTTTACACTGAAGCTTTCTTT
TRBV28,.,TRBJ1-2,TRBD1,CASSLFSDRGGGYTF,TGTGCCAGCAGTTTATTCTCGGACAGGGGTGGTGGCTACACCTTC
TRBV21-1,.,TRBJ1-5,.,CASSKRLRPQHF,TGTGCCAGCAGCAAGCGGCTAAGGCCCCAGCATTTT
TRBV7-9,few,TRBJ2-5,TRBD1,CASSPGTGGKETQYF,TGTGCCAGCAGTCCCGGGACAGGGGGAAAAGAGACCCAGTACTTC
TRBV6-6,.,TRBJ1-2,TRBD1,CASRNTGQGGNGYTF,TGTGCCAGCAGAAACACGGGACAGGGGGGGAATGGCTACACCTTC
TRBV6-6,once,TRBJ1-2,TRBD1,CASSSGQGRGYTF,TGTGCCAGCAGTTCAGGACAGGGTCGGGGCTACACCTTC
TRBV28,.,TRBJ2-7,TRBD1,CASRNLGQGAYEQYF,TGTGCCAGCAGAAACCTCGGACAGGGGGCTTACGAGCAGTACTTC
TRBV7-9,.,TRBJ2-7,TRBD2,CASSLSTGTGGREQYF,TGTGCCAGCAGCCTTAGTACAGGAACGGGAGGTCGGGAGCAGTACTTC
TRBV24-1,once,TRBJ1-1,.,CATSDSWNTEAFF,TGTGCCACCAGTGATTCGTGGAACACTGAAGCTTTCTTT
TRBV5-4,few,TRBJ2-5,TRBD1,CASSPSPGQGGETQYF,TGTGCCAGCAGCCCGAGTCCGGGACAGGGAGGGGAGACCCAGTACTTC
TRBV5-1,once,TRBJ1-6,.,CASSIGFSGDSPLHF,TGCGCCAGCAGCATCGGGTTCAGTGGCGATTCACCCCTCCACTTT
TRBV23-1,.,TRBJ1-1,.,CASSPRRGSGTEAFF,TGCGCCAGCAGTCCCCGCAGGGGATCTGGGACTGAAGCTTTCTTT
TRBV3-1/TRBV3-2,once,TRBJ2-1,TRBD1,CASDRGVGNEQFF,TGTGCCAGCGACAGGGGAGTGGGTAATGAGCAGTTCTTC
TRBV6-1,.,TRBJ1-1,.,CASSEAGRRTNTEAFF,TGTGCCAGCAGTGAAGCAGGGAGGAGGACGAACACTGAAGCTTTCTTT
TRBV10-3,.,TRBJ1-5,TRBD1,CAISPGTENQPQHF,TGTGCCATCAGTCCCGGGACAGAGAATCAGCCCCAGCATTTT
TRBV7-8,.,TRBJ2-1,TRBD2,CASSPLASGGHNEQFF,TGTGCCAGCAGCCCTCTGGCTAGCGGGGGACACAATGAGCAGTTCTTC
TRBV7-3,.,TRBJ1-1,TRBD1,CASSLGDRPSRYTEAFF,TGTGCCAGCAGCTTGGGGGACAGGCCTTCTCGGTACACTGAAGCTTTCTTT
TRBV3-1/TRBV3-2,.,TRBJ1-2,.,CASNYGTGFYGYTF,TGTGCCAGCAACTATGGTACAGGATTTTATGGCTACACCTTC
TRBV6-5,.,TRBJ2-1,TRBD2,CASSPKRGGYNEQFF,TGTGCCAGCAGTCCCAAGCGGGGGGGCTACAATGAGCAGTTCTTC
TRBV7-2,.,TRBJ1-3,.,CASSPGGFGNTIYF,TGTGCCAGCAGCCCCGGAGGATTCGGAAACACCATATATTTT
TRBV7-2,few,TRBJ2-7,.,CASSSSADSYEQYF,TGTGCCAGCAGCTCTAGCGCCGACTCCTACGAGCAGTACTTC
TRBV3-1/TRBV3-2,.,TRBJ1-4,.,CASSAGFVANEKLFF,TGTGCCAGCAGCGCCGGGTTTGTGGCTAATGAAAAACTGTTTTTT
TRBV2,.,TRBJ1-1,.,CASSPTGGRANTEAFF,TGTGCCAGCAGCCCCACGGGGGGCAGGGCGAACACTGAAGCTTTCTTT
TRBV5-1,.,TRBJ1-3,.,CASSQAGLTSGNTIYF,TGCGCCAGCAGCCAGGCCGGACTGACCTCTGGAAACACCATATATTTT
TRBV28,once,TRBJ2-5,.,CASSAQGGRETQYF,TGTGCCAGCAGTGCACAGGGTGGGCGGGAGACCCAGTACTTC
TRBV4-1,.,TRBJ2-1,TRBD2,CASSKLAGLYNEQFF,TGCGCCAGCAGTAAACTAGCGGGCCTATACAATGAGCAGTTCTTC
TRBV2,.,TRBJ2-7,TRBD1,CASSEGRQGSTKQYF,TGTGCCAGCAGTGAGGGGCGACAGGGATCAACGAAGCAGTACTTC
TRBV4-2,.,TRBJ2-1,.,CASSQDESNSYNEQFF,TGTGCCAGCAGCCAAGATGAAAGCAACTCCTACAATGAGCAGTTCTTC
TRBV2,.,TRBJ1-1,.,CASGQGSWNTEAFF,TGTGCCAGCGGCCAGGGCTCATGGAACACTGAAGCTTTCTTT
TRBV6-5,.,TRBJ1-1,.,CASSYSSRRDTEAFF,TGTGCCAGCAGTTACTCCAGCAGGAGGGACACTGAAGCTTTCTTT
TRBV5-1,.,TRBJ1-2,.,CASSPTRGNYGYTF,TGCGCCAGCAGTCCAACCAGGGGAAACTATGGCTACACCTTC
TRBV10-2,.,TRBJ1-5,TRBD1,CASSESNRGPNQPQHF,TGCGCCAGCAGTGAGTCGAACAGGGGACCGAATCAGCCCCAGCATTTT
TRBV2,.,TRBJ2-7,.,CASSGQRAYEQYF,TGTGCCAGCAGCGGACAAAGGGCCTACGAGCAGTACTTC
TRBV6-5,.,TRBJ1-2,.,CASSNTNYGYTF,TGTGCCAGCAGTAATACTAACTATGGCTACACCTTC
TRBV5-1,once,TRBJ2-7,.,CASSALGQGGYEQYF,TGCGCCAGCAGCGCTCTTGGTCAGGGTGGCTACGAGCAGTACTTC
TRBV6-2/TRBV6-3,.,TRBJ2-1,TRBD2,CASSYLAGGYNEQFF,TGTGCCAGCAGTTACCTGGCGGGGGGGTACAATGAGCAGTTCTTC
TRBV6-1,.,TRBJ1-2,.,CASSESLTGWNGYTF,TGTGCCAGCAGTGAATCCCTTACAGGGTGGAATGGCTACACCTTC
TRBV5-1,.,TRBJ2-4,TRBD2,CASSLAAGPGAKNIQYF,TGCGCCAGCAGCTTGGCAGCGGGGCCGGGGGCCAAAAACATTCAGTACTTC
TRBV28,.,TRBJ1-5,.,CASNPEDSSNQPQHF,TGTGCCAGCAACCCAGAGGACAGCTCCAATCAGCCCCAGCATTTT
TRBV6-1,.,TRBJ2-3,.,CASSEGSSAEDTQYF,TGTGCCAGCAGTGAAGGGTCCTCCGCCGAGGATACGCAGTATTTT
TRBV6-6,.,TRBJ1-2,.,CASSGEGGYTF,TGTGCCAGCTCAGGGGAGGGTGGCTACACCTTC
TRBV12-3/TRBV12-4,few,TRBJ1-2,.,CASSPGHYGYTF,TGTGCCAGCAGTCCTGGACATTATGGCTACACCTTC
TRBV7-9,once,TRBJ2-3,TRBD2,CASSSAPGLAQYF,TGTGCCAGCAGCTCCGCACCGGGACTAGCGCAGTATTTT
TRBV6-2/TRBV6-3,.,TRBJ2-2,TRBD1,CASSYSNRGRSNTGELFF,TGTGCCAGCAGTTACTCCAACAGGGGGCGGTCGAACACCGGGGAGCTGTTTTTT
TRBV6-5,.,TRBJ1-6,.,CATTLGLNSPLHF,TGTGCCACCACCCTCGGGTTGAATTCACCCCTCCACTTT